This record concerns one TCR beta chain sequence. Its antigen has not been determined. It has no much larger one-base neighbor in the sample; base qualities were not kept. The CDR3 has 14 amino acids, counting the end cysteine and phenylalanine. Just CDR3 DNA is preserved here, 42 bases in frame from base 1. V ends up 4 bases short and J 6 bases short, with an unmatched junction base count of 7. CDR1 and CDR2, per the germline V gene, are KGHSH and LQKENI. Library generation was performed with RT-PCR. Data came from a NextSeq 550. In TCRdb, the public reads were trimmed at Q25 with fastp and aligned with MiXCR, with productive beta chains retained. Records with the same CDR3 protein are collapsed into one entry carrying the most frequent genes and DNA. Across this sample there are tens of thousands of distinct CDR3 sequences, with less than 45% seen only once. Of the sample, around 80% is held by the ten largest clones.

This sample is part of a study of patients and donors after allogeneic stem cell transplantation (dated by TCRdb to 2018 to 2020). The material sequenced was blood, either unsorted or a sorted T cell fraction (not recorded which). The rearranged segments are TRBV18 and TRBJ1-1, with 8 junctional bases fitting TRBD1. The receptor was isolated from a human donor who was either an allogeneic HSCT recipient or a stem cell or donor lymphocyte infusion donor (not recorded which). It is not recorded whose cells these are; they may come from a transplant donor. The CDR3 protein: CASSRQGKNAEAFF. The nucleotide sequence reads TGTGCCAGCTCACGACAGGGGAAAAATGCTGAAGCTTTCTTT.